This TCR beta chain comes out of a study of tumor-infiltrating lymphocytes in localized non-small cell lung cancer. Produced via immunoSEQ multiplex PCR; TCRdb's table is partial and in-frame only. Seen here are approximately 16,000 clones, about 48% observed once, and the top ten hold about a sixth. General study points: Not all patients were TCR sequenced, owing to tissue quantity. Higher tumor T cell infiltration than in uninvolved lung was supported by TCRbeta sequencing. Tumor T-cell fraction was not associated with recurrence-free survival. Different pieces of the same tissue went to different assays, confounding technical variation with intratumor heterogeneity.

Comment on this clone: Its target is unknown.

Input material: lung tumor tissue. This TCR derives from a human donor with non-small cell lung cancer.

CDR3 sequence: CASRFDKLPTNSPEGIHQHF. CDR3 in DNA: TGTGCCAGCAGATTTGATAAGTTACCCACTAATTCACCAGAGGGGATCCACCAGCATTTT. The chain carries TRBV6-4 and TRBJ1-5; the D gene is possibly TRBD1 (5 bases). Looked up from germline, CDR1 is MRHNA and CDR2 is SNTAGT. The CDR3 contains 20 residues. The ends were cut back, 6 bases at V and 12 bases at J, with 39 bases in the middle.